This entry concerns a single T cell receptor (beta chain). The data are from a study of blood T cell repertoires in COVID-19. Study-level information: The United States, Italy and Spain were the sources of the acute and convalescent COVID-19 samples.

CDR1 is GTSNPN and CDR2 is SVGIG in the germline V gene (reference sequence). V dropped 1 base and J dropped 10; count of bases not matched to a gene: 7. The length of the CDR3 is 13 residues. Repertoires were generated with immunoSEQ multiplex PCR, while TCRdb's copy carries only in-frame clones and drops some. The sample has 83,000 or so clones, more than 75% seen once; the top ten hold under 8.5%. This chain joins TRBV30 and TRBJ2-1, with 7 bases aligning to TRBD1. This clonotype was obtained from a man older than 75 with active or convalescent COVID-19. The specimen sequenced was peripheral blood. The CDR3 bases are TGTGCCTGGAGTGGGCTAAGGGGGCGGGAGCAGTTCTTC. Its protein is CAWSGLRGREQFF.